The rows below give T cell receptor beta chains drawn from one sample of a study of blood T cell repertoires in COVID-19. Method: immunoSEQ multiplex PCR; TCRdb's copy keeps in-frame clones and lacks some. The data contain about 58,000 clones, under 90% of them singletons. What was sequenced was peripheral blood. The receptors come from a middle-aged man with active COVID-19. Both conserved end residues are part of each CDR3. The order of the fields is D gene, J gene, V gene, clone size, CDR3 protein, CDR3 DNA. The D gene is left open where the match is weak. Expanded clones get a size class; other rows say once, few or many, or leave the size out.

-	TRBJ1-3	TRBV2	-	CASAQVRIAGNTIYF	TGTGCCAGCGCACAGGTCAGAATAGCTGGAAACACCATATATTTT
-	TRBJ1-4	TRBV7-9	-	CASSLMSGITTNEKLFF	TGTGCCAGCAGCTTAATGTCAGGGATTACAACTAATGAAAAACTGTTTTTT
TRBD2	TRBJ2-3	TRBV3-1/TRBV3-2	-	CASSQESWTSGYTDTQYF	TGTGCCAGCAGCCAAGAATCTTGGACTAGCGGATACACAGATACGCAGTATTTT
-	TRBJ2-5	TRBV27	-	CASSFLDSGDQETQYF	TGTGCCAGCAGTTTCTTGGACAGCGGAGACCAAGAGACCCAGTACTTC
-	TRBJ1-5	TRBV19	-	CASSTTGGNQPQHF	TGTGCCAGTAGTACGACAGGTGGGAATCAGCCCCAGCATTTT
TRBD1	TRBJ1-1	TRBV28	few	CASSSQGAWTEAFF	TGTGCCAGCAGTTCCCAGGGGGCCTGGACTGAAGCTTTCTTT
-	TRBJ1-1	TRBV14	-	CASSQTENTEAFF	TGTGCCAGCAGCCAAACAGAGAACACTGAAGCTTTCTTT
-	TRBJ2-3	TRBV19	-	CASSRLEEFDTQYF	TGTGCCAGTAGCCGACTAGAAGAGTTTGATACGCAGTATTTT
-	TRBJ2-7	TRBV5-1	-	CASSLVAGRGYEQYF	TGCGCCAGCAGCTTGGTTGCCGGGAGAGGCTACGAGCAGTACTTC
TRBD1	TRBJ1-4	TRBV6-5	-	CASQGQENEKLFF	TGTGCCAGCCAGGGACAGGAGAATGAAAAACTGTTTTTT
TRBD2	TRBJ2-1	TRBV15	-	CATSPLLASGRANEQFF	TGTGCCACCAGCCCGCTCCTGGCTAGCGGGAGGGCCAATGAGCAGTTCTTC
-	TRBJ1-5	TRBV24-1	few	CATTYSNQPQHF	TGTGCCACCACTTATAGCAATCAGCCCCAGCATTTT
TRBD2	TRBJ2-1	TRBV7-2	-	CASSLLATGGEEQFF	TGTGCCAGCAGCTTGTTAGCGACGGGGGGGGAGGAGCAGTTCTTC
-	TRBJ1-2	TRBV6-1	-	CASSEYLSGYTF	TGTGCCAGCAGTGAATATCTGAGTGGCTACACCTTC
TRBD2	TRBJ2-3	TRBV27	-	CASRLRLAFTTDTQYF	TGTGCCAGCAGGCTGCGACTAGCTTTCACCACAGATACGCAGTATTTT
TRBD2	TRBJ2-3	TRBV4-1	once	CASSQAGGLAGHIGGTDTQYF	TGCGCCAGCAGCCAAGCAGGAGGACTAGCGGGACACATAGGGGGCACAGATACGCAGTATTTT
-	TRBJ1-5	TRBV2	-	CASRSNRGNQPQHF	TGTGCCAGCAGAAGTAACAGGGGCAATCAGCCCCAGCATTTT
TRBD2	TRBJ2-1	TRBV18	-	CASSPRGTSGFNEQFF	TGTGCCAGCTCACCACGGGGGACTAGCGGGTTCAATGAGCAGTTCTTC
TRBD2	TRBJ2-7	TRBV27	-	CASSGLATTYEQYF	TGTGCCAGCAGCGGACTAGCCACCACCTACGAGCAGTACTTC
-	TRBJ2-2	TRBV19	-	CASSIQGSRTGELFF	TGTGCCAGTAGTATACAGGGCAGTCGCACCGGGGAGCTGTTTTTT
TRBD1	TRBJ2-7	TRBV20-1	-	CSPGQNYEQYF	TGCAGTCCGGGACAGAATTACGAGCAGTACTTC
TRBD2	TRBJ2-7	TRBV5-4	-	CASSLAGGPFEQYF	TGTGCCAGCAGCTTAGCGGGAGGGCCGTTCGAGCAGTACTTC